The rows below give T cell receptor beta chains drawn from one sample of a study of OX40 agonist ivuxolimab in advanced cancers. This table comes from immunoSEQ multiplex PCR, and its TCRdb copy is limited to in-frame clones, with some not included. The data hold 25,000 to 40,000 clones, with 84% observed a single time. Sample: CD4+ or CD8+ T cells sorted from blood, taken in a trial of the OX40 agonist ivuxolimab. These receptors were collected from an adult with an advanced solid tumor such as melanoma, head and neck, liver or kidney cancer. Each CDR3 is given with its conserved first and last residue. Each record gives: J gene, V gene, clone size, D gene, CDR3 DNA, CDR3 protein. The D gene is left open where the match is weak. The size of a clone is reported for some rows only, either as once, few or many, or as a class for expanded clones.

j_call: TRBJ2-7
v_call: TRBV5-1
clone_size: .
d_call: .
cdr3_nt: TGCGCCAGCAGTCGATGGCAGGCCTCCCCTCGCTACGAGCAGTACTTC
cdr3_aa: CASSRWQASPRYEQYF

j_call: TRBJ2-7
v_call: TRBV14
clone_size: .
d_call: TRBD1
cdr3_nt: TGTGCCAGCAGCCAGCTCCGGGACAGGGCCTACGAGCAGTACTTC
cdr3_aa: CASSQLRDRAYEQYF

j_call: TRBJ1-5
v_call: TRBV7-6
clone_size: once
d_call: .
cdr3_nt: TGTGCCAGCAGCTTAGCGTCCAGGGGCGGTGGTCAGCCCCAGCATTTT
cdr3_aa: CASSLASRGGGQPQHF

j_call: TRBJ2-3
v_call: TRBV5-1
clone_size: .
d_call: TRBD2
cdr3_nt: TGCGCCAGCAGCGGGGTCTTCAGGACTAGCGGGAGCTCTTTCGCAGATACGCAGTATTTT
cdr3_aa: CASSGVFRTSGSSFADTQYF

j_call: TRBJ2-5
v_call: TRBV5-4
clone_size: once
d_call: TRBD2
cdr3_nt: TGTGCCAGCAGCTACCCGGGACTAGCGGGGGGGGCAGCGGAAGAGACCCAGTACTTC
cdr3_aa: CASSYPGLAGGAAEETQYF

j_call: TRBJ2-3
v_call: TRBV27
clone_size: .
d_call: .
cdr3_nt: TGTGCCAGCAGTTTCTCTAGTCCCACACTTGGTACGCAGTATTTT
cdr3_aa: CASSFSSPTLGTQYF

j_call: TRBJ2-5
v_call: TRBV4-2
clone_size: .
d_call: TRBD2
cdr3_nt: TGTGCCAGCAGCCAAGATCCGACTAGCGGGAGTCACTGGGAGACCCAGTACTTC
cdr3_aa: CASSQDPTSGSHWETQYF

j_call: TRBJ1-5
v_call: TRBV7-6
clone_size: .
d_call: .
cdr3_nt: TGTGCCAGCAGCCTGTGGGGGGGTGGGCAGCCCCAGCATTTT
cdr3_aa: CASSLWGGGQPQHF

j_call: TRBJ1-1
v_call: TRBV19
clone_size: few
d_call: .
cdr3_nt: TGTGCCAGTAGTATCGGGACAAGGCCTGAAGCTTTCTTT
cdr3_aa: CASSIGTRPEAFF

j_call: TRBJ1-1
v_call: TRBV10-2
clone_size: .
d_call: .
cdr3_nt: TGCGCCAGCAGTGAGGTGGGGGGGGACACTGAAGCTTTCTTT
cdr3_aa: CASSEVGGDTEAFF

j_call: TRBJ2-3
v_call: TRBV14
clone_size: .
d_call: TRBD1
cdr3_nt: TGTGCCAGCAGCCAAGAACGGGACAGGGGGCGCAGAGATACGCAGTATTTT
cdr3_aa: CASSQERDRGRRDTQYF

j_call: TRBJ2-3
v_call: TRBV27
clone_size: .
d_call: .
cdr3_nt: TGTGCCAGCAGTCACCCCCTTCGGGTTACGCAGTATTTT
cdr3_aa: CASSHPLRVTQYF

j_call: TRBJ2-1
v_call: TRBV9
clone_size: .
d_call: .
cdr3_nt: TGTGCCAGCAGCCGTAGGGGAGACCAAAGCTCCTACAATGAGCAGTTCTTC
cdr3_aa: CASSRRGDQSSYNEQFF

j_call: TRBJ2-3
v_call: TRBV7-2
clone_size: medium-sized
d_call: .
cdr3_nt: TGTGCCAGCAGCTTTGGGGGAGGAACAGATACGCAGTATTTT
cdr3_aa: CASSFGGGTDTQYF

j_call: TRBJ1-1
v_call: TRBV7-8
clone_size: once
d_call: TRBD1
cdr3_nt: TGTGCCAGCAGCTCCTGGACAGGGAGGGGCGACACTGAAGCTTTCTTT
cdr3_aa: CASSSWTGRGDTEAFF

j_call: TRBJ2-7
v_call: TRBV15
clone_size: .
d_call: TRBD1
cdr3_nt: TGTGCCACCAGCCCCGGAGGACAGGGGGCCTACGAGCAGTACTTC
cdr3_aa: CATSPGGQGAYEQYF

j_call: TRBJ2-2
v_call: TRBV5-1
clone_size: .
d_call: .
cdr3_nt: TGCGCCAGCTTAGGCGGGACCGGGGAGCTGTTTTTT
cdr3_aa: CASLGGTGELFF

j_call: TRBJ1-1
v_call: TRBV15
clone_size: .
d_call: TRBD1
cdr3_nt: TGTGCCACCAGTAGGGACAGGGAAGTATTCACTGAAGCTTTCTTT
cdr3_aa: CATSRDREVFTEAFF

j_call: TRBJ2-3
v_call: TRBV13
clone_size: .
d_call: TRBD2
cdr3_nt: TGTGCCAGCAGCTTACGAACCCACGGGACTAGCGGGGGGGGCACAGATACGCAGTATTTT
cdr3_aa: CASSLRTHGTSGGGTDTQYF

j_call: TRBJ2-1
v_call: TRBV29-1
clone_size: .
d_call: .
cdr3_nt: TGCAGCGTTGAATACGGGGCCAATGAGCAGTTCTTC
cdr3_aa: CSVEYGANEQFF

j_call: TRBJ1-5
v_call: TRBV4-2
clone_size: .
d_call: .
cdr3_nt: TGTGCCAGCAGCCGAGACGCTGGAGAGAATCAGCCCCAGCATTTT
cdr3_aa: CASSRDAGENQPQHF

j_call: TRBJ2-7
v_call: TRBV11-3
clone_size: .
d_call: .
cdr3_nt: TGTGCCAGCAGCCTTGCAGGGGATTCCTACGAGCAGTACTTC
cdr3_aa: CASSLAGDSYEQYF

j_call: TRBJ2-3
v_call: TRBV28
clone_size: .
d_call: TRBD2
cdr3_nt: TGTGCCAGCAGTTTGCAGCGGGAGACAGATACGCAGTATTTT
cdr3_aa: CASSLQRETDTQYF

j_call: TRBJ2-7
v_call: TRBV5-1
clone_size: .
d_call: .
cdr3_nt: TGCGCCAGCAGCTTGAGGGGGGGAGATGACTACTACGAGCAGTACTTC
cdr3_aa: CASSLRGGDDYYEQYF

j_call: TRBJ1-5
v_call: TRBV15
clone_size: .
d_call: TRBD1
cdr3_nt: TGTGCCACCAGCAGAGAACGGACAGGGGGCTATCAGCCCCAGCATTTT
cdr3_aa: CATSRERTGGYQPQHF

j_call: TRBJ2-7
v_call: TRBV4-2
clone_size: .
d_call: .
cdr3_nt: TGTGCCAGCAGCCAAGTCGAGCGAGAGCAGTACTTC
cdr3_aa: CASSQVEREQYF

j_call: TRBJ2-1
v_call: TRBV2
clone_size: .
d_call: .
cdr3_nt: TGTGCCAGCAGTGAAGCCTTGATAAACAATGAGCAGTTCTTC
cdr3_aa: CASSEALINNEQFF

j_call: TRBJ2-5
v_call: TRBV27
clone_size: .
d_call: .
cdr3_nt: TGTGCCAGCAGTTTCGGTGGGCTGGGGGTAGAGACCCAGTACTTC
cdr3_aa: CASSFGGLGVETQYF

j_call: TRBJ2-2
v_call: TRBV19
clone_size: .
d_call: TRBD2
cdr3_nt: TGTGCCAGTAGCCTGTCATATCGCGGGGGGAACACCGGGGAGCTGTTTTTT
cdr3_aa: CASSLSYRGGNTGELFF

j_call: TRBJ2-7
v_call: TRBV2
clone_size: .
d_call: .
cdr3_nt: TGTGCCAGCAGTTACCTTCCCCCCGAGCAGTACTTC
cdr3_aa: CASSYLPPEQYF

j_call: TRBJ1-1
v_call: TRBV7-9
clone_size: .
d_call: TRBD1
cdr3_nt: TGTGCCAGCCCCAGACAGGGTGAACCTGAAGCTTTCTTT
cdr3_aa: CASPRQGEPEAFF

j_call: TRBJ2-1
v_call: TRBV6-5
clone_size: .
d_call: .
cdr3_nt: TGTGCCAGCAGTTCGAGGACCGAGAATGAGCAGTTCTTC
cdr3_aa: CASSSRTENEQFF

j_call: TRBJ2-2
v_call: TRBV19
clone_size: .
d_call: .
cdr3_nt: TGTGCCAGTAGTGTAGGGTTGAACACCGGGGAGCTGTTTTTT
cdr3_aa: CASSVGLNTGELFF

j_call: TRBJ2-2
v_call: TRBV6-6
clone_size: .
d_call: .
cdr3_nt: TGTGCCAGCACCCCATCCGGGGGCGACACCGGGGAGCTGTTTTTT
cdr3_aa: CASTPSGGDTGELFF

j_call: TRBJ2-3
v_call: TRBV9
clone_size: .
d_call: .
cdr3_nt: TGTGCCAGCAGCGTAGCGCGGGTGGCAGATACGCAGTATTTT
cdr3_aa: CASSVARVADTQYF

j_call: TRBJ2-4
v_call: TRBV9
clone_size: .
d_call: TRBD1
cdr3_nt: TGTGCCAGCAGCGTCCCCGGACAGGGTAACATTCAGTACTTC
cdr3_aa: CASSVPGQGNIQYF

j_call: TRBJ2-3
v_call: TRBV4-1
clone_size: .
d_call: .
cdr3_nt: TGCGCCAGCAGCCAACCCCAGGGGGGATGGGTAGATACGCAGTATTTT
cdr3_aa: CASSQPQGGWVDTQYF

j_call: TRBJ1-5
v_call: TRBV28
clone_size: .
d_call: .
cdr3_nt: TGTGCCAGCAGTCCTCGGGGAACTCAGCCCCAGCATTTT
cdr3_aa: CASSPRGTQPQHF

j_call: TRBJ1-1
v_call: TRBV6-5
clone_size: .
d_call: .
cdr3_nt: TGTGCCAGCAGTTGGACCCTATCCACTGAAGCTTTCTTT
cdr3_aa: CASSWTLSTEAFF

j_call: TRBJ1-5
v_call: TRBV7-9
clone_size: .
d_call: .
cdr3_nt: TGTGCCAGCAGCCCCGAGTCTTACAATCAGCCCCAGCATTTT
cdr3_aa: CASSPESYNQPQHF

j_call: TRBJ1-3
v_call: TRBV10-3
clone_size: .
d_call: .
cdr3_nt: TGTGCCACCACAGGGAGCTCTGGAAACACCATATATTTT
cdr3_aa: CATTGSSGNTIYF

j_call: TRBJ1-2
v_call: TRBV5-1
clone_size: once
d_call: .
cdr3_nt: TGCGCCAGCAGCTTGGCCGGGAACATACCTTACTATGGCTACACCTTC
cdr3_aa: CASSLAGNIPYYGYTF

j_call: TRBJ1-1
v_call: TRBV6-1
clone_size: .
d_call: TRBD1
cdr3_nt: TGTGCCAGCAGTGTTGGACAGGGGACCACTGAAGCTTTCTTT
cdr3_aa: CASSVGQGTTEAFF

j_call: TRBJ2-7
v_call: TRBV5-1
clone_size: .
d_call: TRBD2
cdr3_nt: TGCGCCAGCAGCTTGGGGTCTAGCGGGATATACGAGCAGTACTTC
cdr3_aa: CASSLGSSGIYEQYF

j_call: TRBJ1-2
v_call: TRBV29-1
clone_size: .
d_call: .
cdr3_nt: TGCAGCGTTGAAGAAGGAGGGCAGTTCTATGGCTACACCTTC
cdr3_aa: CSVEEGGQFYGYTF

j_call: TRBJ1-2
v_call: TRBV30
clone_size: few
d_call: .
cdr3_nt: TGTGCCTGGAGTGTACCAGTTTCCTACTATGGCTACACCTTC
cdr3_aa: CAWSVPVSYYGYTF

j_call: TRBJ1-3
v_call: TRBV27
clone_size: .
d_call: TRBD1
cdr3_nt: TGTGCCAGCAGGGGACAGGGAGGGGACACCATATATTTT
cdr3_aa: CASRGQGGDTIYF

j_call: TRBJ2-1
v_call: TRBV4-3
clone_size: once
d_call: .
cdr3_nt: TGCGCCAGCAGCCAAGATGGGCGGCCGTACAATGAGCAGTTCTTC
cdr3_aa: CASSQDGRPYNEQFF

j_call: TRBJ2-7
v_call: TRBV28
clone_size: .
d_call: TRBD1
cdr3_nt: TGTGCCAGCAGTAGTCAGGGGGACAGGGGTTCGGAGGAGCAGTACTTC
cdr3_aa: CASSSQGDRGSEEQYF

j_call: TRBJ2-2
v_call: TRBV7-2
clone_size: .
d_call: .
cdr3_nt: TGTGCCAGCAGCTCGCCAGGAACCGGGGAGCTGTTTTTT
cdr3_aa: CASSSPGTGELFF

j_call: TRBJ1-2
v_call: TRBV30
clone_size: once
d_call: TRBD1
cdr3_nt: TGTGCCTGGAGCGACGACAGGGGAGAGGGCACCTTC
cdr3_aa: CAWSDDRGEGTF